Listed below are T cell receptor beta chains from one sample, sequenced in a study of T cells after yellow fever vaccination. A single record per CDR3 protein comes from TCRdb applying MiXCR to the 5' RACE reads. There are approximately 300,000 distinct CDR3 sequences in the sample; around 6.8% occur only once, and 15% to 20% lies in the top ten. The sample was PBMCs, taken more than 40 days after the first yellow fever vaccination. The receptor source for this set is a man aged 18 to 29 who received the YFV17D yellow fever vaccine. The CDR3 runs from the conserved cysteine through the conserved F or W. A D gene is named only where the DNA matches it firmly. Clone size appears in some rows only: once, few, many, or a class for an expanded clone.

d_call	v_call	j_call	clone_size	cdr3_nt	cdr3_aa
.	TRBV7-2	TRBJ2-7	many	TGTGCCAGCAGCTTATTCCGACGGGGCGAGCAGTACTTC	CASSLFRRGEQYF
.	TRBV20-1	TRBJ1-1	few	TGCAGTGCTTCGGGCGCCCCTGGTCGCACTGAAGCTTTCTTT	CSASGAPGRTEAFF
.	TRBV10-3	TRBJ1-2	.	TGTGCCATCAGGAATGACCTAGACTATGGCTACACCTTC	CAIRNDLDYGYTF
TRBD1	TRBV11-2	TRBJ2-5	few	TGTGCCAGCAGGAGACTCAGACAGGGATCGGAAGAGACCCAGTACTTC	CASRRLRQGSEETQYF
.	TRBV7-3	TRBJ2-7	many	TGTGCCAGCAGCTTAGGGGTTTCCTACGAGCAGTACTTC	CASSLGVSYEQYF
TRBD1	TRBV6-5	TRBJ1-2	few	TGTGCCAGCAGTTACCCTCAGGGGGCTTTTGGGTATGGCTACACCTTC	CASSYPQGAFGYGYTF
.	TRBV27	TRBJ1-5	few	TGTGCCAGCAGTTTAAGCTCAGGGAGGGATCAGCCCCAGCATTTT	CASSLSSGRDQPQHF
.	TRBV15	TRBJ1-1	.	TGTGCCACCAGCAGTACAAGGACCACTAACACTGAAGCTTTCTTT	CATSSTRTTNTEAFF
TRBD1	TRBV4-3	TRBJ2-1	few	TGCGCCAGCAGCCAAGTTCCCGGGACAGGGGTTAATGAGCAGTTCTTC	CASSQVPGTGVNEQFF
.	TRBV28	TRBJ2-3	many	TGTGCCAGCAGGGGACAATCAGGCAGCACAGATACGCAGTATTTT	CASRGQSGSTDTQYF
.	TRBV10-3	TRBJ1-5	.	TGTGCCATCAGTGAGTCGAGACAGTACCTTGGCAATCAGCCCCAGCATTTT	CAISESRQYLGNQPQHF
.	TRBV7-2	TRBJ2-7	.	TGTGCCAGCAGCGGTGCCAGGGGTGCCTTGGGTGAGCAGTACTTC	CASSGARGALGEQYF
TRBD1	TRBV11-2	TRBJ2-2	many	TGTGCCAGCAGCTTTGTGACAGGGGGCACCGGGGAGCTGTTTTTT	CASSFVTGGTGELFF
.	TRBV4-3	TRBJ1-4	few	TGCGCCAGCAGCCGGGACGGGGGATATCTCGGAAAACTGTTTTTT	CASSRDGGYLGKLFF
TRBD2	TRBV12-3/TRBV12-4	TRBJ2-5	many	TGTGCCAGCGCTCGGGGGGACCAAGAGACCCAGTACTTC	CASARGDQETQYF
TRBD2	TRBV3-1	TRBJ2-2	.	TGTGCCAGCAGCCAAGCGAGAGGCGGGGGGCGCCGAACTAACACCGGGGAGCTGTTTTTT	CASSQARGGGRRTNTGELFF
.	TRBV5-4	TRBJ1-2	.	TGTGCCAGCAGCCGTTCGGGACGGCATGGCTACACCTTC	CASSRSGRHGYTF
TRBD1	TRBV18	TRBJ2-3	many	TGTGCCAGCTCACCAAACAGGGGGGGCACAGATACGCAGTATTTT	CASSPNRGGTDTQYF
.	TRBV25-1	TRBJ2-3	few	TGTGCCAGCAGTGAATACTTGGTCGGCACAGATACGCAGTATTTT	CASSEYLVGTDTQYF
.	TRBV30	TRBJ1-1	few	TGTGCCAGACAGGTGATGAACACTGAAGCTTTCTTT	CARQVMNTEAFF
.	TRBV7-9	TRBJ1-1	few	TGTGCCAGCAGCTTGTGGGGGGAACCAGCTTTCTTT	CASSLWGEPAFF
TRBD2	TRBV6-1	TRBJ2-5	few	TGTGCCAGCAGCCTGACCGGGACTAGCGGGGGGGGACAAGAGACCCAGTACTTC	CASSLTGTSGGGQETQYF
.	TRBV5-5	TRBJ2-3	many	TGTGCCAGCAGCTTGGTGAAGAGCACAGATACGCAGTATTTT	CASSLVKSTDTQYF
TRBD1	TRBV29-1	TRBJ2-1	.	TGCAGCGTTGAGGGGGCGGGACAGGACAATGAGCAGTTCTTC	CSVEGAGQDNEQFF
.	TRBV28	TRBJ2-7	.	TGTGCCAGCACACCGGGACCTTCGGGGGAGGAGCAGTACTTC	CASTPGPSGEEQYF
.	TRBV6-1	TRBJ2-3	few	TGTGCCAGCAGATCCATAGACACAGATACGCAGTATTTT	CASRSIDTDTQYF
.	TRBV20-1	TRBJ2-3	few	TGCAGTGCTAGAGATCTGGGGGCAGCCCTAGTGTCAGATACGCAGTATTTT	CSARDLGAALVSDTQYF
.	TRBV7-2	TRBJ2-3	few	TGTGCCAGCAGCCGTGGGCCGACAGATACGCAGTATTTT	CASSRGPTDTQYF